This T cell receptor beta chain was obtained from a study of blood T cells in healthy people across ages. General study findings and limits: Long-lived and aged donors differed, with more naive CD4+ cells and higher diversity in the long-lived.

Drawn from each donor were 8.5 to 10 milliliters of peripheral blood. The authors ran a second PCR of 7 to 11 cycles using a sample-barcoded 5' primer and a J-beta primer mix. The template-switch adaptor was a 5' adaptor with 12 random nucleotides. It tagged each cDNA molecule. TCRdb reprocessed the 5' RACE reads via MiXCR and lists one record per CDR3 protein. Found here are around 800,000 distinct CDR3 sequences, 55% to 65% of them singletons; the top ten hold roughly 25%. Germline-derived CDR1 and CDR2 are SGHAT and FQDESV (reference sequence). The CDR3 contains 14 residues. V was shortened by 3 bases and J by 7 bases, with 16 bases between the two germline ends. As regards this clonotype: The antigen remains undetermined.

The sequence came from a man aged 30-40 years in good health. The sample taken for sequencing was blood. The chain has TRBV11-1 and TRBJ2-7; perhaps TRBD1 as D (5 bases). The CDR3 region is CASSLLTAPWEQYF. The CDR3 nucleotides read TGTGCCAGCAGCTTGCTGACAGCCCCCTGGGAGCAGTACTTC. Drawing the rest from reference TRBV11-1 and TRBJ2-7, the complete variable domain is EAEVAQSPRYKITEKSQAVAFWCDPISGHATLYWYRQILGQGPELLVQFQDESVVDDSQLPKDRFSAERLKGVDSTLKIQPAELGDSAMYLCASSLLTAPWEQYFGPGTRLTVT.